Each of the 12 T cell receptor beta chains below was sequenced from the same sample in a study of blood T cell repertoires in COVID-19. Repertoires were generated with immunoSEQ multiplex PCR, while TCRdb's copy carries only in-frame clones and drops some. The top ten hold roughly 19% of the sample, which has about 75,000 clones, approximately 90% seen once. The sample consisted of peripheral blood. The receptor set was obtained from a human donor in a cohort sampled during active COVID-19.

This sequence joins TRBV5-1 and TRBJ2-5; tentative D call: TRBD1 (5 bases). In germline, CDR1 is SGHRS, CDR2 YFSETQ. With 4 bases removed from V and 3 bases from J, the gap between germline ends came to 10 bases. The CDR3 is 13 residues long. The CDR3: CASSTAGKETQYF. The CDR3 region has the DNA TGCGCCAGCAGCACCGCAGGGAAAGAGACCCAGTACTTC.

This chain joins TRBV24-1 and TRBJ1-1, with D maybe TRBD1 (5 bases). There are 16 residues in the CDR3. Germline assignment: CDR1 KGHDR and CDR2 SFDVKD. V shed 3 bases and J shed 6 bases, with 19 bases lying between them. This CDR3 reads CATSDKGRVPRSEAFF. CDR3 DNA sequence: TGTGCCACCAGTGATAAGGGGAGGGTCCCGCGGTCTGAAGCTTTCTTT.

CDR3: CASSTTSTETQYF. The CDR3, as DNA: TGTGCCAGCAGTACAACTAGTACGGAGACCCAGTACTTC. The chain joins TRBV28 to TRBJ2-5; a possible D gene is TRBD2 (5 bases). Looked up from germline, CDR1 is MDHEN and CDR2 is SYDVKM. The CDR3 covers 13 residues. V dropped 5 bases and J dropped 5 bases, with 12 bases sitting between them.

The chain joins TRBV18 to TRBJ2-3, with 13 bases lining up with TRBD2. This CDR3 has 14 amino acids. Germline V gene data show CDR1 as KGHSH and CDR2 as LQKENI. Germline trimming cut 9 bases from V and 5 bases from J; bases unmatched to any gene: 5. In DNA, the CDR3 is TGTGCCAGTTCTGGACTAGCGGGAGTAGATACGCAGTATTTT. Amino acid sequence: CASSGLAGVDTQYF.

About this clone: At one end the junction does not follow the germline gene, possibly because of a read error. This chain joins TRBV2 and TRBJ1-6; no clear D. The CDR3 runs 13 residues. Germline CDR1 reads SNHLY; CDR2 reads FYNNEI. CDR3 nucleotides: TGTGCCAGCAGTGTGAGCTATGATTCACCCCTCCACTTT. This translates into CASSVSYDSPLHF.

The V call is TRBV3-1 (or the pseudogene TRBV3-2), the J call TRBJ2-5; D not resolved. The V end lost 7 bases, the J end lost 0 bases, and 6 bases lay between the germline ends. This CDR3 has 12 residues. Germline V CDR1 and CDR2: LGHDT, YNNKEL (reference sequence). CDR3 DNA: TGTGCCAGCACCGGGTACCAAGAGACCCAGTACTTC. The encoded protein is CASTGYQETQYF.

The V and J genes are TRBV7-2 and TRBJ2-1, with 15 bases identical to TRBD2. The CDR3 is 15 residues long. Trimming took 5 bases from V and 10 from J; bases not matched to a gene: 6. CDR1 is SGHTA, CDR2 FQGNSA, per germline. In nucleotides, the CDR3 is TGTGCCAGCAGCGCGGGACTAGCGGGAGGCGTGGAGCAGTTCTTC. Amino acid sequence: CASSAGLAGGVEQFF.

The V and J genes are TRBV4-2 and TRBJ1-2; 8 bases fit TRBD1. V gave up 3 bases and J gave up 8 bases; unmatched junction bases: 11. Germline V CDR1 and CDR2: LGHNA, YNFKEQ. The CDR3 contains 15 residues. CDR3: CASSHVTGDSMGYTF. Written as DNA, the CDR3 is TGTGCCAGCAGCCATGTGACAGGGGACTCGATGGGCTACACCTTC.

V gene TRBV6-5 combines with J gene TRBJ1-1; 7 nucleotides agree with TRBD1. Germline assignment: CDR1 MNHEY and CDR2 SVGAGI. There are 13 residues in the CDR3. V lost 5 bases to trimming and J lost 5 bases; unmatched junction nucleotides: 5. The CDR3 sequence: CASSKQGRTEAFF. The CDR3 DNA sequence: TGTGCCAGCAGTAAACAGGGGAGGACTGAAGCTTTCTTT.

The sample holds a few counts of this clone. The genes are TRBV6-2 or TRBV6-3 and TRBJ2-7; possible D gene TRBD2, 6 bases. This CDR3 contains 16 residues. Looked up from germline, CDR1 is MNHEY and CDR2 is SVGEGT. With 2 bases removed from V and 0 bases from J, the gap between germline ends came to 14 bases. The CDR3 loop is CASSYVVGGYSYEQYF. The CDR3 nucleotides read TGTGCCAGCAGTTACGTCGTGGGGGGATACTCCTACGAGCAGTACTTC.

The chain couples TRBV6-2 or TRBV6-3 to TRBJ1-5, with D hard to call. Trimming took off 6 bases at V and 5 bases at J, with 20 bases between the two ends. Germline CDR1 and CDR2: MNHEY and SVGEGT. CDR3 length equals 16 residues. The CDR3 here is CASSPKVGGGYQPQHF. CDR3 DNA sequence: TGTGCCAGCAGCCCCAAGGTGGGCGGCGGGTATCAGCCCCAGCATTTT.

The chain has TRBV10-3 and TRBJ2-5; TRBD2 aligns across 8 bases. The germline V gene encodes CDR1 ENHRY and CDR2 SYGVKD. The CDR3 totals 14 residues. Trimming at V came to 9 bases and at J to 0 bases, leaving 6 bases not matched to a gene. CDR3 nucleotides: TGTGCCATTCAGGGCGGGGGGAACCAAGAGACCCAGTACTTC. Amino acid sequence: CAIQGGGNQETQYF.